This T cell receptor (beta chain) was documented in a study of T cell responses to AZD1222 COVID-19 vaccine. Study conclusions and caveats: Nearly half of the spike-specific TCRs reportedly recognize variant regions that carry no mutations.

The germline V gene encodes CDR1 SNHLY and CDR2 FYNNEI. Germline trimming cut 6 bases from V and 2 bases from J; bases unmatched to any gene: 13. The length of the CDR3 is 17 residues. The protocol was immunoSEQ multiplex PCR, while the TCRdb copy is restricted to in-frame clones and leaves out a portion. The sample consists of 130,000 or so clones, 90% of them appearing once. About this clone: Its cognate antigen is unknown.

J is TRBJ2-1 and V is TRBV2; 7 bases map to TRBD2. This specimen consisted of peripheral blood, obtained 28 days after the second dose of the MenACWY control vaccine. This receptor was taken from an adult who received the MenACWY meningococcal vaccine as a control. The CDR3 is CASSVLRSGTPYNEQFF. The CDR3 DNA reads as TGTGCCAGCAGCGTATTGAGAAGCGGGACTCCCTACAATGAGCAGTTCTTC.